These 9 T cell receptor beta chains originate from one sample sequenced in a study of T cell changes during pregnancy in multiple sclerosis. Repertoires were generated with immunoSEQ multiplex PCR, while TCRdb's copy carries only in-frame clones and drops some. The data show about 50,000 clones, approximately 94% seen once. The sample consisted of CD8+ T cells from peripheral blood mononuclear cells, taken in the first trimester of pregnancy. These receptors were collected from a female donor with multiple sclerosis, enrolled in a pregnancy study.

This sequence joins TRBV7-8 and TRBJ1-1; 7 bases map to TRBD1. Germline assignment: CDR1 SGHVS and CDR2 FQNEAQ. CDR3 length: 14 residues. The V and J ends lost 1 base and 3 bases, in that order; junction bases with no gene match: 2. The CDR3 loop is CASSLGQGDTEAFF. The CDR3, as DNA: TGTGCCAGCAGCTTAGGACAGGGCGACACTGAAGCTTTCTTT.

The chain links TRBV5-1 to TRBJ2-3; a possible D gene is TRBD1 (6 bases). Per the germline V gene, CDR1 is SGHRS and CDR2 is YFSETQ. The CDR3 runs to 14 residues. V was pared by 6 bases and J by 2 bases, with 13 bases between. The DNA for the CDR3 is TGCGCCAGCACCCCCGACAGGACCACAGATACGCAGTATTTT. It yields the protein CASTPDRTTDTQYF.

This chain uses TRBV27 with TRBJ1-5, with a possible D match to TRBD1 (5 bases). Trimming removed 5 bases at V and 3 bases at J, with 8 bases between. The CDR3 runs 13 residues. Germline V gives CDR1 MNHEY, CDR2 SMNVEV (reference sequence). The CDR3 protein is CASSQGFNQPQHF. CDR3 DNA: TGTGCCAGCAGTCAGGGTTTCAATCAGCCCCAGCATTTT.

The rearrangement uses TRBV29-1 and TRBJ2-7; 14 bases match TRBD2. The germline gives CDR1 SQVTM, CDR2 ANQGSEA. The V gene end was trimmed by 2 bases and the J gene end by 3 bases; junction bases not matched to a gene: 6. The CDR3 loop spans 16 amino acids. The CDR3 DNA follows: TGCAGCGTTGAACCGGGACTAGCGGGAGAGCTCTACGAGCAGTACTTC. Translated: CSVEPGLAGELYEQYF.

This sequence joins TRBV29-1 and TRBJ2-1; the D gene is possibly TRBD2 (6 bases). The CDR3 contains 15 residues. The V end was cut by 6 bases, the J end by 9 bases, with 24 bases between. CDR1 SQVTM and CDR2 ANQGSEA come from the germline V gene. The CDR3 region is CSVDKSTSGAGEQFF. DNA of the CDR3: TGCAGCGTAGATAAGTCGACTAGTGGGGCTGGTGAGCAGTTCTTC.

V usage is TRBV9 and J usage is TRBJ2-1, with TRBD2 identical over 8 bases. This CDR3 region has 12 residues. J lost 10 bases, V lost 4 bases, and 4 bases had no gene match. Per germline, CDR1 SGDLS and CDR2 YYNGEE. CDR3 in DNA: TGTGCCAGCAGCCTAAGCGGGAGAGAGCAGTTCTTC. It yields the protein CASSLSGREQFF.

The chain joins TRBV6-5 to TRBJ2-5; 7 bases agree with TRBD2. The CDR3 has 15 residues. Germline-derived CDR1 and CDR2 are MNHEY and SVGAGI. The V and J ends lost 3 bases and 0 bases, in that order; junction bases with no gene match: 4. In DNA, the CDR3 is TGTGCCAGCAGTTATGGGGGGGGTTACCAAGAGACCCAGTACTTC. Protein: CASSYGGGYQETQYF.

This chain connects TRBV4-1 to TRBJ1-1; no reliable D call. Per germline, CDR1 MGHRA and CDR2 YSYEKL. V dropped 1 base and J dropped 0 bases, with 9 bases sitting between them. The CDR3 runs to 15 residues. For the CDR3, the DNA is TGCGCCAGCAGCCAAGTGACAAGTATGAACACTGAAGCTTTCTTT. Its translation: CASSQVTSMNTEAFF.

This CDR3 is CASSEAQGQGKLFF. CDR3 nucleotide sequence: TGTGCCAGCAGTGAAGCGCAGGGGCAGGGAAAACTGTTTTTT. The V and J genes are TRBV6-1 and TRBJ1-4, with a weak D call TRBD1 (6 bases). The V end lost 0 bases, the J end lost 10 bases, and 12 bases lay between the germline ends. The CDR3 length is 14 residues. Germline loops: CDR1 MNHNS, CDR2 SASEGT.